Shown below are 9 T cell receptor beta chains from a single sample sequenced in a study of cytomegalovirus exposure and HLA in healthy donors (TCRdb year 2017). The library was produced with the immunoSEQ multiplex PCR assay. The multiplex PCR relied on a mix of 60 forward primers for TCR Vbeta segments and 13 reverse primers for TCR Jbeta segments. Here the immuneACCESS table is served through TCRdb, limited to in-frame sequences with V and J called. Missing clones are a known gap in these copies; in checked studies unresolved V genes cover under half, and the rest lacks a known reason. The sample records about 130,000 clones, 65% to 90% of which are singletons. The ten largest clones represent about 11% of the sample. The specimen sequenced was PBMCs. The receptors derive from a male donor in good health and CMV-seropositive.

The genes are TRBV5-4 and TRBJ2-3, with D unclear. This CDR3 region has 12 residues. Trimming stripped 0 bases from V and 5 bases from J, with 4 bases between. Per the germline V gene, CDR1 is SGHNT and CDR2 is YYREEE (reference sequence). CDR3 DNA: TGTGCCAGCAGCTTGGCGGGAGATACGCAGTATTTT. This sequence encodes CASSLAGDTQYF.

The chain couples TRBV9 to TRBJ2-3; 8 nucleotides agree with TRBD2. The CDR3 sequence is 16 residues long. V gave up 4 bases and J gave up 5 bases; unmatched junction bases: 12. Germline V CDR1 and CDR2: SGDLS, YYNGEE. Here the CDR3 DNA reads TGTGCCAGCAGCCCCGGGGGGGTTATCGGGGTAGATACGCAGTATTTT. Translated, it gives CASSPGGVIGVDTQYF. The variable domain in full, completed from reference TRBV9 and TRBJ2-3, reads DSGVTQTPKHLITATGQRVTLRCSPRSGDLSVYWYQQSLDQGLQFLIQYYNGEERAKGNILERFSAQQFPDLHSELNLSSLELGDSALYFCASSPGGVIGVDTQYFGPGTRLTVL.

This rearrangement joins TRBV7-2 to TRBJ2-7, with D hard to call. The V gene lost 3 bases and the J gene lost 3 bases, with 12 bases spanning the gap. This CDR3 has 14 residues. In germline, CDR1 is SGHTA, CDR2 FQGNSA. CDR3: CASSFDLLVYEQYF. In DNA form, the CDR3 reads TGTGCCAGCAGCTTTGATCTATTGGTCTACGAGCAGTACTTC.

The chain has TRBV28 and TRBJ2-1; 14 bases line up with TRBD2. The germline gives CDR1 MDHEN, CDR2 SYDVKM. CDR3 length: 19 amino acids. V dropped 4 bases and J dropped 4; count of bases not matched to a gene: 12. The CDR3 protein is CASSSGHRTSGRSYNEQFF. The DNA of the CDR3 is TGTGCCAGCAGTTCGGGACACCGGACTAGCGGGAGGAGTTACAATGAGCAGTTCTTC.

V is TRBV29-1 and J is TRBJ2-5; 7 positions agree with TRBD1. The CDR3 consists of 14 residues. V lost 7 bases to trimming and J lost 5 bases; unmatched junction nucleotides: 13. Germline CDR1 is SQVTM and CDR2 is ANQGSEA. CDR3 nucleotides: TGCAGCGACTTGGATGAGGGGGCAGGGGAGACCCAGTACTTC. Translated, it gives CSDLDEGAGETQYF.

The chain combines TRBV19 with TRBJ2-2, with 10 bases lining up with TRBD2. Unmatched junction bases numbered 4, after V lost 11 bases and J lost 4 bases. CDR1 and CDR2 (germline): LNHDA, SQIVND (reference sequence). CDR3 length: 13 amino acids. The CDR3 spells CASSGRVTGELFF. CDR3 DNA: TGTGCCTCCAGCGGGAGGGTCACCGGGGAGCTGTTTTTT.

CDR3: CASSPEGRVASYEQYF. The CDR3, as DNA: TGTGCCAGCAGCCCCGAGGGAAGGGTTGCATCCTACGAGCAGTACTTC. The chain recombines TRBV9 with TRBJ2-7, with D possibly TRBD2 on 5 matching bases. Trimming removed 4 bases at V and 1 base at J, with 18 bases between. CDR1 is SGDLS and CDR2 is YYNGEE in the germline V gene. The CDR3 contains 16 residues.

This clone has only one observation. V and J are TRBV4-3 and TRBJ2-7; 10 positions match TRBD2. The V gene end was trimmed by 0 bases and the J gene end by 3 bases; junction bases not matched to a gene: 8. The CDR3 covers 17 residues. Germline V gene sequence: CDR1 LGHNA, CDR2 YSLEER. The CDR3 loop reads CASSQDRVAGGLYEQYF. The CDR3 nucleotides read TGCGCCAGCAGCCAAGATCGGGTAGCGGGAGGACTCTACGAGCAGTACTTC.

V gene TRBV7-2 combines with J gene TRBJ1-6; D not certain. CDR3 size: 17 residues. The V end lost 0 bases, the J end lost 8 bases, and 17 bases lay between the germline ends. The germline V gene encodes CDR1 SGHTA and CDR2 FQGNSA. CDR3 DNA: TGTGCCAGCAGCTTAGCGCTAAGTGGGTCGGGTCATTCACCCCTCCACTTT. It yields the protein CASSLALSGSGHSPLHF.